This is a list of T cell receptor beta chains from one sample in a study of T cell clonotyping in hematopoietic cell transplantation. Assay used: immunoSEQ multiplex PCR; TCRdb lists only in-frame clones, some missing. The repertoire holds roughly 20,000 clones, about 83% seen once, with 8.4% in the top ten. The sequencing used peripheral blood mononuclear cells, collected before stem cell transplant. Receptor source: a man aged 45-65 years with acute myeloid leukemia. Some clones in this sample may be carry-over from other donors' samples. The CDR3 runs from the conserved cysteine through the conserved F or W. A D gene is named only where the DNA matches it firmly. The size field is filled for only some rows; it gives once, few, many or a size class.

clone size | J gene | D gene | V gene | CDR3 DNA | CDR3 protein
- | TRBJ1-1 | - | TRBV6-6 | TGTGCCAGCAGCCCCGTTGGGACTGAAGCTTTCTTT | CASSPVGTEAFF
few | TRBJ2-1 | TRBD1 | TRBV15 | TGTGCCACCAGCAGAGATTTACCGGGACAGGGCTATGAGCAGTTCTTC | CATSRDLPGQGYEQFF
once | TRBJ1-5 | - | TRBV19 | TGTGCCAGTAGCGCCGGGAGGGGGAATCAGCCCCAGCATTTT | CASSAGRGNQPQHF
- | TRBJ1-2 | - | TRBV2 | TGTGCCAGCAGCGCCACCGAAAGGGCGGGCAACTATGGCTACACCTTC | CASSATERAGNYGYTF
- | TRBJ2-1 | - | TRBV7-6 | TGTGCCAGCAGCCCCCGACCCAATTCTTGGGCGGGGGCCCACAATGAGCAGTTCTTC | CASSPRPNSWAGAHNEQFF
- | TRBJ2-3 | - | TRBV19 | TGTGCCAGTAGTACGAGGTCGGCAGATACGCAGTATTTT | CASSTRSADTQYF
- | TRBJ1-5 | - | TRBV6-5 | TGTGCCAGCAGAACGTCAGGTAGCAATCAGCCCCAGCATTTT | CASRTSGSNQPQHF
- | TRBJ2-3 | TRBD2 | TRBV19 | TGTGCCACCGGGGGGGATCCCACAGATACGCAGTATTTT | CATGGDPTDTQYF
- | TRBJ1-3 | - | TRBV7-2 | TGTGCCAGCAGCTTATCTTCTTTGACTGGAAACACCATATATTTT | CASSLSSLTGNTIYF
- | TRBJ2-7 | TRBD1 | TRBV4-3 | TGCGCCAGCAGCCAAGAAGACAGGGGCTACGAGCAGTACTTC | CASSQEDRGYEQYF
- | TRBJ2-3 | TRBD1 | TRBV13 | TGTGCCAGCAGAGGGACAGCAACAGATACGCAGTATTTT | CASRGTATDTQYF
- | TRBJ1-4 | - | TRBV19 | TGTGCCACCCGGGGGCACCGGAATGAAAAACTGTTTTTT | CATRGHRNEKLFF
- | TRBJ1-2 | - | TRBV25-1 | TGCGCCAGCAGTGAGCTCGGGTCGGTATTTGGCTACACCTTC | CASSELGSVFGYTF
- | TRBJ1-4 | - | TRBV28 | TGTGCCAGCAGAATACAGTCAGAAAAACTGTTTTTT | CASRIQSEKLFF
few | TRBJ1-3 | - | TRBV7-9 | TGTGCCAGCAGCCCCGGGTGGACCATATATTTT | CASSPGWTIYF
few | TRBJ1-6 | - | TRBV5-1 | TGCGCCAGCAGCTTGGGCCAGAGAGAAAATTCACCCCTCCACTTT | CASSLGQRENSPLHF
- | TRBJ2-3 | - | TRBV19 | TGTGCCAGTAGTACCAGTTTCCGCGGCAGAGATACGCAGTATTTT | CASSTSFRGRDTQYF
- | TRBJ1-1 | - | TRBV5-1 | TGCGCCAGCAGCTTGGGGACCCGTACTGAAGCTTTCTTT | CASSLGTRTEAFF
- | TRBJ2-2 | - | TRBV7-2 | TGTGCCAGCAGCTTAAGGCGAACCACCGGGGAGCTGTTTTTT | CASSLRRTTGELFF
- | TRBJ2-7 | - | TRBV29-1 | TGCAGCGTTGCCAAGGGAGCCGCCTACGAGCAGTACTTC | CSVAKGAAYEQYF
- | TRBJ2-2 | - | TRBV11-3 | TGTGCCAGCAGCTTTAACTCAGCGAACACCGGGGAGCTGTTTTTT | CASSFNSANTGELFF
- | TRBJ2-5 | TRBD1 | TRBV19 | TGTGCCAGTCGCAGTGGACAGGGGAGGAAGACCCAGTACTTC | CASRSGQGRKTQYF
- | TRBJ2-3 | TRBD2 | TRBV5-1 | TGCGCCAGCAGCACCGGGACTAGCGGGGGGGCAGATACGCAGTATTTT | CASSTGTSGGADTQYF
- | TRBJ2-7 | TRBD1 | TRBV2 | TGTGCCAGCAGCTGGGACAGTGGCGAGCAGTACTTC | CASSWDSGEQYF
- | TRBJ1-1 | - | TRBV27 | TGTGCCAGCAAGTCCCCCGGGATGAACACTGAAGCTTTCTTT | CASKSPGMNTEAFF
- | TRBJ2-1 | - | TRBV6-5 | TGTGCCAGCAGTATGGGGATCGGCTCCTACAATGAGCAGTTCTTC | CASSMGIGSYNEQFF
- | TRBJ2-5 | - | TRBV27 | TGTGCCAGCAGTTTATCTCTGGACGGGGCCCAGTACTTC | CASSLSLDGAQYF
- | TRBJ2-3 | TRBD1 | TRBV7-9 | TGTGCCAGCAGCTTAACAGGGGGATACACAGATACGCAGTATTTT | CASSLTGGYTDTQYF
- | TRBJ2-1 | - | TRBV2 | TGTGCCAGCCTTGTTAGGAATGAGCAGTTCTTC | CASLVRNEQFF
- | TRBJ1-2 | - | TRBV5-1 | TGCGCCAGCAGCTTTGGGGACCCCCGAGGCTACACCTTC | CASSFGDPRGYTF
- | TRBJ2-3 | - | TRBV6-5 | TGTGCCAGCAGTTCAGACCTCACAGATACGCAGTATTTT | CASSSDLTDTQYF